Below, one T cell receptor beta chain is given with its context. These data belong to a study of PD-L1 blockade in urothelial cancer. Turning to the study itself: Blood was evaluated 3 weeks (second dose) and 6 weeks after therapy began. The median number of T cells present in blood samples was fewer than 150,000.

Sample time point: pretreatment peripheral blood. TCRdb keeps only in-frame clones here, not all; method: immunoSEQ multiplex PCR. The sample lists approximately 50,000 clones; approximately 84% were seen once. CDR1 and CDR2 (germline): MNHNY, SVGAGI (reference sequence). The CDR3 has 15 residues. J was trimmed by 0 bases and V by 6 bases; bases with no gene match: 5. V gene TRBV6-6 combines with J gene TRBJ1-5; 7 bases align to TRBD1. The sample in question was PBMCs, obtained around atezolizumab (anti-PD-L1) treatment. The TCR sequence derives from a man between 50 and 59 years old with urothelial cancer. CDR3 coding DNA: TGTGCCAGCAGCTTTTCAGGGGGTAGCAATCAGCCCCAGCATTTT. Translating it yields CASSFSGGSNQPQHF.